The T cell receptor (beta chain) described here comes from a study of early T cells in non-severe SARS-CoV-2 infection. The wider study: From unsorted whole blood, bulk RNA was sequenced, and the chains remained unpaired. Whole-study results and caveats: VDJdb matches were skewed toward anti-spike CD8 T cell responses.

The CDR3 contains 14 residues. CDR1 is LGHDT and CDR2 is YNNKEL in the germline V gene (reference sequence). Trimming removed 4 bases at V and 3 bases at J, with 13 bases between. Unique molecular identifier tags were affixed to discrete cDNA molecules. In TCRdb, the 5' RACE reads were re-called with MiXCR into one record per CDR3 protein. Among around 88,000 distinct CDR3 sequences listed, approximately 15% were seen once. As to this clonotype: The antigen is unknown.

The chain employs TRBV3-1 and TRBJ2-7; possibly TRBD1 or TRBD2 for D (5 bases each). Material: whole blood. The sequence came from an adult who was a healthcare worker with PCR-confirmed SARS-CoV-2 infection or an uninfected control (not recorded which). The CDR3 sequence is CASSRTGTNYEQYF. CDR3 in DNA: TGTGCCAGCAGCCGCACCGGGACGAACTACGAGCAGTACTTC.